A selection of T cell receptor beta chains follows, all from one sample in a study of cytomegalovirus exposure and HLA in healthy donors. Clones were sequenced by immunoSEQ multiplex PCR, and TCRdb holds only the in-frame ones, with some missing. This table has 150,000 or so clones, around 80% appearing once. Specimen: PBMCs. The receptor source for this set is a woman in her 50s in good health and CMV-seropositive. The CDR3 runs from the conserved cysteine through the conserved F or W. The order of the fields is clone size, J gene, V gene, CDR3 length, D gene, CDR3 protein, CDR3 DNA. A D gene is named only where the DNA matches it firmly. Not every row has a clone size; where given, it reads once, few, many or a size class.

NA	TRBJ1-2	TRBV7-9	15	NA	CASSLEYLANYGYTF	TGTGCCAGCAGCTTAGAATACCTAGCTAACTATGGCTACACCTTC
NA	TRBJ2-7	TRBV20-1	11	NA	CSALTVYEQYF	TGCAGTGCTTTGACAGTCTACGAGCAGTACTTC
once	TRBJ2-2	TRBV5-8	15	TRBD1	CASSYYRGLTGELFF	TGTGCCAGCAGCTACTACAGGGGGTTGACCGGGGAGCTGTTTTTT
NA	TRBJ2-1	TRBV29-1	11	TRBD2	CSGESGGTQFF	TGCAGCGGGGAAAGCGGGGGAACGCAGTTCTTC
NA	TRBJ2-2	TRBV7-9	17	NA	CASSWNAGTRNTGELFF	TGTGCCAGCAGCTGGAACGCCGGGACACGGAACACCGGGGAGCTGTTTTTT
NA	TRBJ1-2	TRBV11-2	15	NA	CASSPNRQGHYGYTF	TGTGCCAGCAGCCCTAACCGGCAGGGGCACTATGGCTACACCTTC
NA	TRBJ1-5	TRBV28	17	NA	CASTSGIYRVSNQPQHF	TGTGCCAGCACCTCCGGGATATACAGAGTCAGCAATCAGCCCCAGCATTTT
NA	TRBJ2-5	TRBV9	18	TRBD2	CASSEGRLAGGGGETQYF	TGTGCCAGCAGCGAGGGGCGACTAGCGGGAGGGGGTGGAGAGACCCAGTACTTC
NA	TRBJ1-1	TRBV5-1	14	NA	CASSLSLMNTEAFF	TGCGCCAGCAGCTTGTCCTTAATGAACACTGAAGCTTTCTTT
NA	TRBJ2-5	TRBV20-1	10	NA	CSASIETQYF	TGCAGTGCTAGCATAGAGACCCAGTACTTC
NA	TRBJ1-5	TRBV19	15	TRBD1	CASSIDRGHNQPQHF	TGTGCCAGTAGTATAGACAGGGGGCACAATCAGCCCCAGCATTTT
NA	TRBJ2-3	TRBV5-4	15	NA	CASSLDPTGTDTQYF	TGTGCCAGCAGCTTGGACCCCACGGGCACAGATACGCAGTATTTT
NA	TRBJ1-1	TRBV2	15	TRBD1	CASRKDRGMNTEAFF	TGTGCCAGCAGGAAAGACAGGGGAATGAACACTGAAGCTTTCTTT
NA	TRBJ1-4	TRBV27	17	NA	CASRPEAGSATNEKLFF	TGTGCCAGCCGACCTGAAGCAGGGTCTGCAACTAATGAAAAACTGTTTTTT
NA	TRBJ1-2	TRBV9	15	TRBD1	CASSATPTGLYGYTF	TGTGCCAGCAGCGCGACCCCGACAGGGCTGTATGGCTACACCTTC
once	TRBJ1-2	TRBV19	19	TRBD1	CASSIVGTGDARDNYGYTF	TGTGCCAGTAGTATAGTAGGAACAGGGGACGCGCGGGATAACTATGGCTACACCTTC
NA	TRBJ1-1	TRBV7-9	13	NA	CASSDRERGEAFF	TGTGCCAGCAGCGACCGGGAGCGAGGGGAAGCTTTCTTT
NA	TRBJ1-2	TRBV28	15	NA	CASRPGGGLISGYTF	TGTGCCAGCAGACCCGGGGGGGGCCTTATCTCTGGCTACACCTTC
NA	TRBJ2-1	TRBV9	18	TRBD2	CASSLVGREGGSYNEQFF	TGTGCCAGCAGCCTAGTCGGGCGGGAGGGTGGCTCCTACAATGAGCAGTTCTTC
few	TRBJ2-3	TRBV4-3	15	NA	CASSQAALVGDTQYF	TGCGCCAGCAGCCAAGCTGCCCTTGTGGGCGATACGCAGTATTTT
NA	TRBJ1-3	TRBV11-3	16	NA	CASTLREVGSGNTIYF	TGTGCCAGCACCCTCCGCGAGGTCGGCTCTGGAAACACCATATATTTT
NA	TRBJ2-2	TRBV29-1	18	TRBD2	CSVEEGTSGSRRTGELFF	TGCAGCGTTGAAGAGGGGACTAGCGGGAGTCGTCGCACCGGGGAGCTGTTTTTT
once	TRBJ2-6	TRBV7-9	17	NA	CATPYGSISSGANVLTF	TGTGCCACCCCATACGGGAGTATTTCCTCTGGGGCCAACGTCCTGACTTTC
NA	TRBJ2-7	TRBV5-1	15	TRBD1	CASSLQGQGTPEQYF	TGCGCCAGCAGCTTGCAGGGACAGGGGACCCCCGAGCAGTACTTC
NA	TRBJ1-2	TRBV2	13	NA	CASSEAELYGYTF	TGTGCCAGCAGTGAAGCCGAACTTTATGGCTACACCTTC
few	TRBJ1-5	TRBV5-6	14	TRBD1	CASSQGTGVQPQHF	TGTGCCAGCAGCCAAGGGACAGGGGTTCAGCCCCAGCATTTT